This T cell receptor beta chain was sequenced for a study of T cell responses to AZD1222 COVID-19 vaccine. Trimming left V 1 base short and J 0 bases short, with 12 bases between. This CDR3 has 16 amino acids. The germline V gene encodes CDR1 SGHRS and CDR2 YFSETQ. Whole-study findings and limits: Two AZD1222 doses significantly raised spike-specific TCR breadth and depth over controls.

TCRdb's copy holds only in-frame clones and misses some; the assay was immunoSEQ multiplex PCR. The data hold 150,000 to 180,000 clones, with 90% observed a single time. Turning to this clone: Antigen unknown.

The sample consisted of peripheral blood, taken on day 0 of AZD1222 vaccination. The sequence was obtained from an adult in good health. The gene calls are TRBV5-1 and TRBJ2-3; the D call may be TRBD1 or TRBD2 (5 bases each). CDR3 region: CASSLRGASSTDTQYF. The CDR3 DNA is TGCGCCAGCAGCTTGAGGGGAGCGTCTAGCACAGATACGCAGTATTTT.